This T cell receptor (beta chain) appears in the sequencing data of a study of blood T cell repertoires in COVID-19. At the level of the study: Samples came from the United States, Italy and Spain, spanning acute and convalescent COVID-19. T cells, B-cell-depleted T cells, or PBMCs supplied cDNA or gDNA.

Original processing methods: Nucleated cell counts were estimated from reference gene primer amplification. The data were produced by immunoSEQ multiplex PCR, yet TCRdb's version contains in-frame clones alone and is incomplete. V, J and clone size are taken as reported in that table, and D and trimming were inferred from the DNA itself. The sample includes 200,000 to 300,000 clones, 75% to 85% seen only once; the top ten take 2% to 2.5%. V lost 1 base and J 4 bases, leaving 7 bases between the germline ends. This CDR3 is 13 amino acids long. CDR1 is LGHDT and CDR2 is YNNKEL in the germline V gene (reference sequence).

The gene calls are TRBV3-1 (or the pseudogene TRBV3-2) and TRBJ1-1, with D unresolved. The sample comprised peripheral blood. This sequence originates from a man in his forties who had recovered from COVID-19. The CDR3 DNA reads as TGTGCCAGCAGCCAAGTCGTCGGCACTGAAGCTTTCTTT. It yields the protein CASSQVVGTEAFF.